Ten or more counts support the clone carrying this TCR beta chain. What it binds is unknown. The CDR3 totals 15 residues. V was cut by 1 base and J by 0 bases, with 7 bases left in between. TCRdb reprocessed the 5' RACE reads with MiXCR, giving one entry per CDR3 protein. This sample yields fewer than 75,000 distinct CDR3 sequences, of which approximately 26% are seen a single time; around 2% belongs to the top ten. Cells sorted as Tregs were CD4+, CD25+ and CD127-/low. Regarding the study as a whole: The TCR gene usage of tumor memory CD4+ T cells clustered together with blood and lymph node memory CD4+ cells and with lymph node naive CD4+ cells. Tumor Tregs overlapped most with tumor, then blood, naive CD4+ cells.

This sequence originates from a female donor with breast cancer. The material sequenced was tumor-infiltrating Tregs sorted from the breast tumor. The rearrangement joins TRBV12-3 or TRBV12-4 to TRBJ1-5; D possibly corresponds to TRBD1 (5 bases). The CDR3 is CASSLGQLSNQPQHF. DNA of the CDR3: TGTGCCAGCAGTTTAGGACAGCTTAGCAATCAGCCCCAGCATTTT.